This TCR beta chain is from a study of Graves' ophthalmopathy and Graves' hyperthyroidism. TCR beta CDR3 amplification used RNA transcripts. After a first-round RT-PCR with HTBI primers, a second-round multiplex PCR was run. TCRdb re-analysed the multiplex PCR reads in MiXCR, keeping a single row per CDR3 protein. The sample consists of approximately 460,000 distinct CDR3 sequences, approximately 15% of them appearing once. As for this clonotype: Its specificity is unknown.

Study outcomes and limitations: The model predicted progression of ophthalmopathy with a sensitivity of roughly 66%, and its specificity was 72% to 85%. Using 13 signatures, a model distinguished ophthalmopathy from stable hyperthyroidism, reaching about 89% sensitivity and roughly 80% specificity.

Ophthalmopathy cases showed moderate-to-severe activity, scoring CAS ≥3 and NOSPECS ≥4, with duration under 3 months. This TCR came from a woman between 25 and 40 years old with Graves' ophthalmopathy. The sequenced sample consisted of blood.

CDR3 sequence reads: CATSREPFLTDTQYF. The CDR3 DNA follows: TGTGCCACCAGCAGAGAACCCTTTCTAACAGATACGCAGTATTTT. The chain joins TRBV15 to TRBJ2-3; D gene ambiguous. This CDR3 has 15 amino acids. Germline values: CDR1 LNHNV, CDR2 YYDKDF (reference sequence). Between the trimmed V and J ends, which lost 0 bases and 3 bases, there was a span of 10 bases.